The 23 T cell receptor beta chains listed next were all sequenced from one sample in a study of cytomegalovirus exposure and HLA in healthy donors. Both 60 Vbeta primers and 13 Jbeta primers went into the PCR. Libraries were prepared by immunoSEQ multiplex PCR; TCRdb keeps only in-frame clonotypes and omits some of them. The sample contains over 75,000 clones, roughly 81% of which appear only once. The specimen was PBMCs. The source of these receptors is a woman between 18 and 29 years old in good health and CMV-seropositive.

The V call is TRBV2, the J call TRBJ2-3; 8 bases agree with TRBD1. The CDR3 runs to 14 residues. The germline V gene has CDR1 SNHLY and CDR2 FYNNEI. The trim removed 10 bases at V and 0 bases at J, leaving 6 bases unmatched. CDR3 sequence reads: CATGQVTSTDTQYF. The CDR3 DNA sequence: TGTGCCACGGGACAGGTGACTAGCACAGATACGCAGTATTTT. The variable domain in full, completed from reference TRBV2 and TRBJ2-3, reads EPEVTQTPSHQVTQMGQEVILRCVPISNHLYFYWYRQILGQKVEFLVSFYNNEISEKSEIFDDQFSVERPDGSNFTLKIRSTKLEDSAMYFCATGQVTSTDTQYFGPGTRLTVL.

The table lists this clone with a count of one. The CDR3 reads CASSGQGTEAFF. The CDR3 nucleotides are TGTGCCAGCAGCGGACAGGGGACTGAAGCTTTCTTT. V usage is TRBV6-1 and J usage is TRBJ1-1; TRBD1 matches at 9 bases. V was pared by 6 bases and J by 5 bases, with 1 base of the junction left unmatched. The CDR3 has 12 residues. Per the germline V gene, CDR1 is MNHNS and CDR2 is SASEGT.

The rearrangement joins TRBV30 to TRBJ2-7; maybe TRBD1 (6 bases). The germline V gene has CDR1 GTSNPN and CDR2 SVGIG (reference sequence). This CDR3 has 13 amino acids. The germline V and J ends were trimmed by 0 bases and 8 bases, with 14 bases remaining between them. The DNA of the CDR3 is TGTGCCTGGAGTGTAGGGACAACTACGCAGCAGTACTTC. It yields the protein CAWSVGTTTQQYF.

This chain's CDR3 is CASSRLGTGELYGYTF. The DNA for the CDR3 is TGTGCCAGCAGCAGACTCGGGACAGGGGAACTCTATGGCTACACCTTC. J is TRBJ1-2 and V is TRBV7-9; TRBD1 agrees at 10 bases. Germline V lookup: CDR1 SEHNR, CDR2 FQNEAQ (reference sequence). V shed 5 bases, J shed 4 bases, and the junction held 10 bases outside the gene matches. The CDR3 length is 16 residues.

The J gene is TRBJ1-3, the V gene TRBV2, with D possibly matching TRBD1 (6 bases). CDR3 size: 14 residues. The V end was cut by 3 bases, the J end by 8 bases, with 14 bases between. CDR1 is SNHLY and CDR2 is FYNNEI in the germline V gene. The CDR3 loop reads CASSDSTGWDTIYF. The CDR3 nucleotides are TGTGCCAGCAGTGACTCGACAGGCTGGGACACCATATATTTT.

This sequence joins TRBV11-1 and TRBJ2-1; 10 bases are a match to TRBD1. Unmatched junction bases numbered 6, after V lost 5 bases and J lost 8 bases. This CDR3 has 14 residues. Germline CDR1 reads SGHAT; CDR2 reads FQDESV (reference sequence). The CDR3 DNA is TGTGCCAGCAGCCAAGGGACAGGGGCATATGAGCAGTTCTTC. Residues: CASSQGTGAYEQFF.

The V call is TRBV18, the J call TRBJ1-1; 7 bases align to TRBD1. Losses at the gene ends were 4 bases for V and 12 bases for J; bases not matched to a gene: 17. The CDR3 is 15 amino acids. CDR1 and CDR2 from the germline V gene are KGHSH and LQKENI. As DNA, the CDR3 is TGTGCCAGCTCACGACCCTTCGAGGGACAGCAGACCACTTTCTTT. Translated: CASSRPFEGQQTTFF.

The V and J genes are TRBV12-2 and TRBJ2-2; TRBD1 is taken as the D call from the table, unchecked against the DNA. TRBV12-2 is noted as a pseudogene. This CDR3 contains 14 residues. CDR3 nucleotides: TGTGCAAGTCGCTTAGACAGGGACACCGGGGAGCTGTTTTTT. Amino acids: CASRLDRDTGELFF.

CDR3 bases: TGTGCCAGCAGCTTAGTCCGGGACACTGAAGCTTTCTTT. As protein: CASSLVRDTEAFF. The chain uses TRBV7-9 and TRBJ1-1; no reliable D call. This CDR3 contains 13 residues. Trimming left V 1 base short and J 3 bases short, with 6 bases between. Germline V gene lookup returns CDR1 SEHNR and CDR2 FQNEAQ (reference sequence).

This clone was recorded only once. This chain joins TRBV5-6 and TRBJ1-2, with TRBD1 identical over 7 bases. V lost 4 bases to trimming and J lost 0 bases; unmatched junction nucleotides: 9. The germline V gene has CDR1 SGHDT and CDR2 YYEEEE. This CDR3 has 16 amino acids. The DNA for the CDR3 is TGTGCCAGCAGCCTTTTTGGGACAGCTACTAACTATGGCTACACCTTC. Translated: CASSLFGTATNYGYTF.

The chain has TRBV5-1 and TRBJ2-1; TRBD2 is a possible D gene (7 bases). The length of the CDR3 is 14 residues. Germline CDR1 is SGHRS and CDR2 is YFSETQ. Deletions cut 7 bases from V and 8 bases from J, with 19 bases between. The CDR3 reads CASGFGGPTHEQFF. The CDR3 region has the DNA TGCGCCAGCGGTTTCGGGGGGCCTACACATGAGCAGTTCTTC.

This CDR3 is CASSYSAGLDNEQFF. The DNA of the CDR3 is TGTGCCAGCAGTTACTCTGCAGGACTCGACAATGAGCAGTTCTTC. The chain uses TRBV6-6 and TRBJ2-1; D may be TRBD2 (5 bases). V lost 0 bases to trimming and J lost 5 bases, with 11 bases between them. The CDR3 runs 15 residues. The germline gives CDR1 MNHNY, CDR2 SVGAGI (reference sequence).

The chain joins TRBV7-8 to TRBJ2-4; weak D call: TRBD1 (5 bases). This CDR3 comprises 18 residues. Germline V gives CDR1 SGHVS, CDR2 FQNEAQ. Deletions cut 1 base from V and 7 bases from J, with 23 bases between. CDR3 in amino acids: CASSLGGLGWRERNIQYF. The CDR3 region has the DNA TGTGCCAGCAGCTTAGGGGGCCTGGGATGGAGAGAAAGGAACATTCAGTACTTC.

This clone has more than one count but fewer than ten. The chain links TRBV10-3 to TRBJ1-2; D remains unclear. CDR3 size: 16 residues. V lost 0 bases, J lost 5 bases, and 16 bases lay in between. Per the germline V gene, CDR1 is ENHRY and CDR2 is SYGVKD. The CDR3 region is CAISESIVRELYGYTF. The CDR3 DNA reads TGTGCCATCAGTGAGTCGATAGTCCGGGAATTATATGGCTACACCTTC.

This clone was seen a few times. Other DNA sequences in the sample encode the same CDR3. The rearrangement uses TRBV5-4 and TRBJ2-5, with D tentatively TRBD1 (5 bases). Germline CDR1 reads SGHNT; CDR2 reads YYREEE (reference sequence). Trimming shortened V by 5 bases and J by 5 bases, and 16 bases separated the two germline ends. The CDR3 runs 14 residues. DNA for the CDR3: TGTGCCAGCAGTCGCCAGGGTGCGGTGGAGACCCAGTACTTC. It encodes CASSRQGAVETQYF.

The chain has TRBV9 and TRBJ2-7, with D maybe TRBD2 (6 bases). The CDR3 spans 14 residues. Germline V CDR1 and CDR2: SGDLS, YYNGEE. V dropped 4 bases and J dropped 6 bases, with 17 bases sitting between them. CDR3: CASSSRDLEGEQYF. The CDR3, as DNA: TGTGCCAGCAGCTCGAGGGACCTGGAGGGCGAGCAGTACTTC.

The chain has TRBV9 and TRBJ2-2; TRBD1 matches at 8 bases. CDR1 and CDR2 (germline): SGDLS, YYNGEE. The CDR3 contains 16 residues. V lost 0 bases and J lost 2; bases outside the gene matches: 3. The DNA of the CDR3 is TGTGCCAGCAGCGTAGGGGGACAGGTAAACACCGGGGAGCTGTTTTTT. Protein sequence: CASSVGGQVNTGELFF.

The chain recombines TRBV6-1 with TRBJ1-5, with 9 bases identical to TRBD1. The CDR3 runs to 16 residues. Trimming took 2 bases from V and 6 from J; bases not matched to a gene: 8. Germline CDR1 and CDR2: MNHNS and SASEGT. The CDR3 coding sequence is TGTGCCAGCAGTGAAAGGTCACAGGGGGCATTTCAGCCCCAGCATTTT. Translation gives CASSERSQGAFQPQHF.

This rearrangement joins TRBV2 to TRBJ1-1; D may be TRBD1 (5 bases). This CDR3 comprises 16 residues. The V gene lost 4 bases and the J gene lost 5 bases, with 20 bases spanning the gap. Germline values: CDR1 SNHLY, CDR2 FYNNEI. CDR3 bases: TGTGCCAGCAGTGGTTTGGGACTCCAGGGTCGGACTGAAGCTTTCTTT. Translated: CASSGLGLQGRTEAFF. The full variable domain, rest sourced from reference TRBV2 and TRBJ1-1, is EPEVTQTPSHQVTQMGQEVILRCVPISNHLYFYWYRQILGQKVEFLVSFYNNEISEKSEIFDDQFSVERPDGSNFTLKIRSTKLEDSAMYFCASSGLGLQGRTEAFFGQGTRLTVV.

With respect to this clone: The junction shows a germline mismatch at one end, possibly a read error. This chain links TRBV7-7 with TRBJ2-5; no clear D. The CDR3 length is 12 residues. Germline CDR1 and CDR2: SSHAT and FNYEAQ (reference sequence). As DNA, the CDR3 is TGTGCTAGCAGCTTCCCCGGAGAGACCCAGTACTTC. Translating gives CASSFPGETQYF.

The V call is TRBV28, the J call TRBJ2-7, with 7 bases aligning to TRBD1. This CDR3 is 15 amino acids long. After removal of 2 bases from V and 2 bases from J, the junction contained 6 bases not matched to a gene. Germline V gene data show CDR1 as MDHEN and CDR2 as SYDVKM. The CDR3 sequence: CASSLVGGQTYEQYF. The CDR3 region has the DNA TGTGCCAGCAGTTTAGTTGGGGGACAGACCTACGAGCAGTACTTC.

The chain uses TRBV5-8 and TRBJ1-4, with 7 bases fitting TRBD1. The CDR3 is 17 residues long. The germline gives CDR1 SGHTS, CDR2 YDEGEE. V lost 4 bases, J lost 0 bases, and 9 bases stayed unmatched. As DNA, the CDR3 is TGTGCCAGCAGCCGACAGGGATCACGTGCAACTAATGAAAAACTGTTTTTT. It codes for CASSRQGSRATNEKLFF.

The chain employs TRBV5-8 and TRBJ2-3; TRBD2 might be the D (7 bases). Germline-derived CDR1 and CDR2 are SGHTS and YDEGEE. There are 15 residues in the CDR3. V was cut by 3 bases and J by 5 bases, with 16 bases left in between. The CDR3 sequence: CASSSRGGGRDTQYF. The CDR3 DNA sequence: TGTGCCAGCAGCTCCCGAGGGGGGGGACGAGATACGCAGTATTTT.